Listed here are 27 T cell receptor beta chains from one sample, sequenced in a study of CD8+ T cells in alopecia areata. Sequencing used cDNA as its template, made by extracting RNA and reverse transcribing it. TCRdb's table, derived via immunoSEQ multiplex PCR, lists solely in-frame clones and lacks some. The data hold about 190,000 clones, with roughly 70% observed a single time. Noted treatment: oral pan-JAK inhibitor, 5-10 mg twice daily. This specimen was CD4+ T cells sorted from blood, taken at approximately week 49, from a patient treated with tofacitinib. Receptors originate from a human donor with alopecia areata.

The CDR3 sequence is CATSRDTLAGVSDTQYF. The CDR3 nucleotides are TGTGCCACCAGCAGAGATACCCTAGCGGGGGTCTCGGATACGCAGTATTTT. V gene TRBV15 combines with J gene TRBJ2-3; 10 bases align to TRBD2. CDR3 length: 17 residues. The germline gives CDR1 LNHNV, CDR2 YYDKDF (reference sequence). V lost 0 bases to trimming and J lost 6 bases; unmatched junction nucleotides: 9.

V gene TRBV12-5 combines with J gene TRBJ2-2, with 9 bases fitting TRBD2. The CDR3 is 14 residues long. CDR1 LGHNT and CDR2 FRNRAP come from the germline V gene. Unmatched junction bases numbered 3, after V lost 10 bases and J lost 0 bases. The CDR3: CATKRGANTGELFF. CDR3 DNA: TGTGCTACTAAGCGGGGGGCGAACACCGGGGAGCTGTTTTTT.

The chain recombines TRBV29-1 with TRBJ1-1; D not certain. The CDR3 is 10 amino acids. V was trimmed by 7 bases and J by 4 bases, leaving 7 bases between them. In germline, CDR1 is SQVTM, CDR2 ANQGSEA. The CDR3 DNA is TGCAGCGGGACCTCCACTGAAGCTTTCTTT. This sequence encodes CSGTSTEAFF.

This clone was counted once. The chain employs TRBV6-6 and TRBJ2-4, with 7 bases that match TRBD2. This CDR3 has 14 amino acids. The trim removed 7 bases at V and 7 bases at J, leaving 10 bases unmatched. Germline V lookup: CDR1 MNHNY, CDR2 SVGAGI (reference sequence). CDR3 coding DNA: TGTGCCAGCACCCCCCGGGGGGTCGGTAACATTCAGTACTTC. This sequence encodes CASTPRGVGNIQYF.

The V gene is TRBV6-7, the J gene TRBJ1-1; no clear D. TRBV6-7 is an ORF for which the function is uncertain. V was trimmed by 5 bases and J by 7 bases, leaving 2 bases between them. This CDR3 contains 9 residues. CDR3 sequence reads: CASSVEAFF. CDR3 nucleotides: TGTGCCAGCAGTGTTGAAGCTTTCTTT.

This chain uses TRBV18 with TRBJ2-7; TRBD1 is a possible D gene (6 bases). The V gene's germline CDR1 is KGHSH and CDR2 LQKENI. The CDR3 contains 14 residues. V was trimmed by 3 bases and J by 2 bases, leaving 11 bases between them. The CDR3 spells CASSPQQGAYEQYF. The CDR3 DNA is TGTGCCAGCTCACCTCAACAGGGAGCCTACGAGCAGTACTTC.

This chain links TRBV14 with TRBJ2-6; D unclear. V shed 3 bases and J shed 4 bases, with 7 bases lying between them. The CDR3 has 14 amino acids. Germline assignment: CDR1 SGHDN and CDR2 FVKESK. In DNA form, the CDR3 reads TGTGCCAGCAGCCACGCCTCCGGGGCCAACGTCCTGACTTTC. This encodes CASSHASGANVLTF.

V gene TRBV27 combines with J gene TRBJ2-1, with 11 bases identical to TRBD2. CDR1 is MNHEY, CDR2 SMNVEV, per germline (reference sequence). There are 15 residues in the CDR3. V dropped 6 bases and J dropped 7; count of bases not matched to a gene: 8. For the CDR3, the DNA is TGTGCCAGCAGATTTAGCGGGGGGGCCGGGAATGAGCAGTTCTTC. Translated: CASRFSGGAGNEQFF.

The chain employs TRBV5-6 and TRBJ2-5, with 8 bases matching TRBD1. The germline CDR1 and CDR2 sequences are SGHDT and YYEEEE. The CDR3 is made up of 15 amino acids. The V and J ends lost 6 bases and 6 bases, in that order; junction bases with no gene match: 13. The CDR3 protein is CASTDTGQGGKTQYF. Here the CDR3 DNA reads TGTGCCAGCACGGATACCGGACAGGGAGGAAAGACCCAGTACTTC.

V is TRBV9 and J is TRBJ1-2, with 9 nucleotides matching TRBD1. The CDR3 loop spans 15 amino acids. Germline V gives CDR1 SGDLS, CDR2 YYNGEE. V trimming: 3 bases; J trimming: 4 bases; junction bases outside the gene matches: 7. DNA of the CDR3: TGTGCCAGCAGCGGATCACAGGGGGCGGGCTATGGCTACACCTTC. As protein: CASSGSQGAGYGYTF.

This clone has more than one count but fewer than ten. The chain couples TRBV18 to TRBJ2-4; D is undetermined. Germline V gives CDR1 KGHSH, CDR2 LQKENI. Trimming removed 0 bases from V and 6 bases from J, with 6 bases in between. CDR3 length equals 13 residues. CDR3 sequence reads: CASSPPGLNIQYF. CDR3 bases: TGTGCCAGCTCACCACCGGGCCTAAACATTCAGTACTTC.

This clone has a count of ten or more. The rearrangement uses TRBV11-2 and TRBJ1-6, with D perhaps matching TRBD1 (6 bases). Germline assignment: CDR1 SGHAT and CDR2 FQNNGV. This CDR3 has 16 amino acids. V lost 5 bases and J 5 bases, leaving 16 bases between the germline ends. CDR3 region: CASSVRGTRNNSPLHF. In DNA, the CDR3 is TGTGCCAGCAGCGTGCGAGGGACAAGGAATAATTCACCCCTCCACTTT.

This clone came up once. The chain joins TRBV7-3 to TRBJ1-1; tentatively, D is TRBD1 (5 bases). CDR3 length: 13 amino acids. Germline CDR1 and CDR2: SGHTA and FQGTGA. The V end was cut by 8 bases, the J end by 3 bases, with 13 bases between. The CDR3 coding sequence is TGTGCCAGCGGTACAGGCGGGGACACTGAAGCTTTCTTT. Amino acid sequence: CASGTGGDTEAFF. Variable domain in full (rest from reference TRBV7-3 and TRBJ1-1): GAGVSQTPSNKVTEKGKYVELRCDPISGHTALYWYRQSLGQGPEFLIYFQGTGAADDSGLPNDRFFAVRPEGSVSTLKIQRTERGDSAVYLCASGTGGDTEAFFGQGTRLTVV.

The rearrangement links TRBV30 to TRBJ1-2; D not certain. The germline gives CDR1 GTSNPN, CDR2 SVGIG (reference sequence). Between the trimmed V and J ends, which lost 4 bases and 7 bases, there was a span of 16 bases. CDR3 length: 13 residues. DNA of the CDR3: TGTGCCTGGACGAAGGAACTTACTAGTGGCTACACCTTC. This sequence encodes CAWTKELTSGYTF.

The V call is TRBV9, the J call TRBJ2-1; D is ambiguous. Deletions cut 7 bases from V and 2 bases from J, with 13 bases between. The CDR3 has 14 residues. CDR1 is SGDLS and CDR2 is YYNGEE in the germline V gene. The DNA of the CDR3 is TGTGCCAGCCAAGAGAGTTTGACCTACAATGAGCAGTTCTTC. Encoded protein: CASQESLTYNEQFF.

The chain employs TRBV14 and TRBJ1-1, with 9 bases aligning to TRBD1. Per germline, CDR1 SGHDN and CDR2 FVKESK. The CDR3 consists of 15 residues. V gave up 4 bases and J gave up 3 bases; unmatched junction bases: 6. The CDR3 is CASSLDRGIYTEAFF. In DNA, the CDR3 is TGTGCCAGCAGCCTGGACAGGGGAATATACACTGAAGCTTTCTTT.

This rearrangement joins TRBV4-3 to TRBJ2-3; D unresolved. The V gene lost 0 bases and the J gene lost 7 bases, with 8 bases spanning the gap. Germline V gene lookup returns CDR1 LGHNA and CDR2 YSLEER. CDR3 length: 13 amino acids. The CDR3 DNA is TGCGCCAGCAGCCAAGAAACCCGGAATACGCAGTATTTT. This encodes CASSQETRNTQYF.

The chain couples TRBV30 to TRBJ1-1; the D gene is possibly TRBD1 (6 bases). Germline V gene lookup returns CDR1 GTSNPN and CDR2 SVGIG (reference sequence). Trimming took off 3 bases at V and 11 bases at J, with 16 bases between the two ends. This CDR3 is built from 12 residues. The CDR3 sequence is CAWRGRGGRAFF. DNA for the CDR3: TGTGCCTGGAGAGGCAGGGGTGGCCGGGCTTTCTTT.

This chain joins TRBV18 and TRBJ2-1, with TRBD1 identical over 10 bases. The CDR3 is made up of 14 amino acids. The V and J ends lost 5 bases and 5 bases, in that order; junction bases with no gene match: 3. Germline V gene data show CDR1 as KGHSH and CDR2 as LQKENI. The CDR3 nucleotides are TGTGCCAGCTCAAAAGGACAGGGGGACAATGAGCAGTTCTTC. It encodes CASSKGQGDNEQFF. The full variable domain, its missing parts supplied by reference TRBV18 and TRBJ2-1, is NAGVMQNPRHLVRRRGQEARLRCSPMKGHSHVYWYRQLPEEGLKFMVYLQKENIIDESGMPKERFSAEFPKEGPSILRIQQVVRGDSAAYFCASSKGQGDNEQFFGPGTRLTVL.

The chain links TRBV15 to TRBJ2-2; TRBD2 aligns across 12 bases. This CDR3 spans 20 amino acids. J lost 4 bases, V lost 2 bases, and 14 bases had no gene match. Germline CDR1 LNHNV, CDR2 YYDKDF (reference sequence). CDR3 in DNA: TGTGCCACCAGCAGATTGGGGACTAGCGGGCCCTCGGGGGGCACCGGGGAGCTGTTTTTT. Translation gives CATSRLGTSGPSGGTGELFF.

The gene calls are TRBV7-2 and TRBJ2-3; D remains ambiguous. CDR1 and CDR2 from the germline V gene are SGHTA and FQGNSA. The CDR3 runs 15 residues. The ends were cut back, 1 base at V and 2 bases at J, with 10 bases in the middle. The CDR3 coding sequence is TGTGCCAGCAGCTTAGATTCGGGTTACACAGATACGCAGTATTTT. It encodes CASSLDSGYTDTQYF.

This clone was detected many times. This chain joins TRBV7-9 and TRBJ1-2; weak D call: TRBD1 (5 bases). The CDR3 loop spans 18 amino acids. The V gene lost 5 bases and the J gene lost 0 bases, with 22 bases spanning the gap. CDR1 is SEHNR and CDR2 is FQNEAQ in the germline V gene (reference sequence). CDR3 coding DNA: TGTGCCAGCAGCCCATTGGGCCAGGGAATCCGAGCTAACTATGGCTACACCTTC. Residues: CASSPLGQGIRANYGYTF. The full variable domain, with the rest looked up from reference TRBV7-9 and TRBJ1-2, is DTGVSQNPRHKITKRGQNVTFRCDPISEHNRLYWYRQTLGQGPEFLTYFQNEAQLEKSRLLSDRFSAERPKGSFSTLEIQRTEQGDSAMYLCASSPLGQGIRANYGYTFGSGTRLTVV.

The genes are TRBV29-1 and TRBJ2-1; 11 bases map to TRBD2. The junction had 0 bases not matched to a gene; V was cut back by 4 bases and J by 10 bases. CDR3 size: 11 residues. Germline CDR1 reads SQVTM; CDR2 reads ANQGSEA. CDR3 DNA sequence: TGCAGCGTTGGACTAGCGGGGGAGCAGTTCTTC. Translation gives CSVGLAGEQFF.

This clone showed up just once. The chain joins TRBV6-5 to TRBJ2-7; 8 nucleotides align to TRBD1. Germline values: CDR1 MNHEY, CDR2 SVGAGI. V was pared by 6 bases and J by 4 bases, with 8 bases of the junction left unmatched. The CDR3 is 14 residues long. This CDR3 is CASRPPGQVYEQYF. CDR3 coding DNA: TGTGCCAGCAGACCTCCGGGACAGGTATACGAGCAGTACTTC.

The V gene is TRBV18, the J gene TRBJ1-6, with a possible D match to TRBD1 (6 bases). Germline CDR1 is KGHSH and CDR2 is LQKENI. V lost 3 bases and J 7 bases, leaving 10 bases between the germline ends. The CDR3 consists of 14 residues. In nucleotides, the CDR3 is TGTGCCAGCTCACCCAAGGGGGGGAATTCACCCCTCCACTTT. As protein: CASSPKGGNSPLHF.

This clone has ten or more counts. V and J are TRBV7-2 and TRBJ1-1; the D is unclear. Trimming took 6 bases from V and 5 from J, leaving 13 bases between them. This CDR3 spans 13 amino acids. CDR1 and CDR2 from the germline V gene are SGHTA and FQGNSA. The CDR3 DNA reads as TGTGCCAGCAGTACACCCCTAGGGACTGAAGCTTTCTTT. This codes for CASSTPLGTEAFF.

This clone was seen only once. V gene TRBV5-1 combines with J gene TRBJ2-7, with 8 bases matching TRBD1. This CDR3 is 14 amino acids long. The V gene's germline CDR1 is SGHRS and CDR2 YFSETQ. V gave up 4 bases and J gave up 5 bases; unmatched junction bases: 8. Here the CDR3 DNA reads TGCGCCAGCAGCCCGGGACAGGACGTAAACGAGCAGTACTTC. It codes for CASSPGQDVNEQYF.